A selection of T cell receptor beta chains follows, all from one sample in a study of blood T cell repertoires in COVID-19. This table comes from immunoSEQ multiplex PCR, and its TCRdb copy is limited to in-frame clones, with some not included. The sample records roughly 200,000 clones, approximately 90% being singletons. The sample taken for sequencing was peripheral blood. The source is a woman aged 25-40 years with acute or convalescent COVID-19. CDR3s include the opening cysteine and the closing phenylalanine or tryptophan. D genes are given only for firm matches. A clone size is listed for some rows: how often the clone was seen (once, few, many), or a class if it is expanded.

d_call,j_call,clone_size,v_call,cdr3_nt,cdr3_aa
NA,TRBJ2-3,once,TRBV5-3,TGTGCCAGAAGAAAGGGGGAGACAGATACGCAGTATTTT,CARRKGETDTQYF
NA,TRBJ2-2,NA,TRBV27,TGTGCCAGCAGTTTATCAGCCAACACCGGGGAGCTGTTTTTT,CASSLSANTGELFF
NA,TRBJ1-2,NA,TRBV5-1,TGCGCCAGCAGCTTGGCCTCCGGGGGAACTAACTATGGCTACACCTTC,CASSLASGGTNYGYTF
NA,TRBJ1-2,once,TRBV6-5,TGTGCCAGCAGCCCCCGACAGGCTGGTGGCTACACCTTC,CASSPRQAGGYTF
NA,TRBJ1-2,once,TRBV28,TGTGCCAGCAGTTTAGGTTCAAGCTGGAACTATGGCTACACCTTC,CASSLGSSWNYGYTF
NA,TRBJ1-3,NA,TRBV28,TGTGCCAGCAGTTCCATGACAGGCTCTGGAAACACCATATATTTT,CASSSMTGSGNTIYF
TRBD2,TRBJ2-4,NA,TRBV7-6,TGTGCCAGCAGCTTAGCCATCGGGGGGGACATTCAGTACTTC,CASSLAIGGDIQYF
NA,TRBJ2-2,NA,TRBV5-1,TGCGCCAGCAGCTTGGGAGCCGGGGGAGATTTCACCGGGGAGCTGTTTTTT,CASSLGAGGDFTGELFF
NA,TRBJ2-2,NA,TRBV4-1,TGCGCCAGCAGCCAAGACGGGGGAGCGAACACCGGGGAGCTGTTTTTT,CASSQDGGANTGELFF
NA,TRBJ2-1,NA,TRBV4-1,TGCGCCAGCAGCCCAGGGATTACAATTGGTGAGCAGTTCTTC,CASSPGITIGEQFF
TRBD1,TRBJ1-1,NA,TRBV19,TGTGCCACCCGGGACAGACGGAACACTGAAGCTTTCTTT,CATRDRRNTEAFF
TRBD1,TRBJ1-3,few,TRBV28,TGTGCCAGCATAGACAGGGTCAACACCATATATTTT,CASIDRVNTIYF
NA,TRBJ2-7,once,TRBV28,TGTGCCAGCACCACGAAACCAACAGCTCTATACGAGCAGTACTTC,CASTTKPTALYEQYF
NA,TRBJ1-6,NA,TRBV15,TGTGCCACCAGCGAGCTCAGGGGCGGTTCACCCCTCCACTTT,CATSELRGGSPLHF
NA,TRBJ1-4,once,TRBV2,TGTGCCAGCAGTATCCTACTTGAAAAACTGTTTTTT,CASSILLEKLFF
NA,TRBJ2-7,NA,TRBV28,TGTGCCAGTTTAGCGGACAACTACGAGCAGTACTTC,CASLADNYEQYF
TRBD1,TRBJ2-2,NA,TRBV5-6,TGTGCCAGCAGCTTCCACAGGGGGTTAAGTGGGGAGCTGTTTTTT,CASSFHRGLSGELFF
NA,TRBJ1-4,few,TRBV4-2,TGTGCCAGCAGCCAAGAAATGGGACTGATAAATGAAAAACTGTTTTTT,CASSQEMGLINEKLFF
NA,TRBJ1-4,few,TRBV5-1,TGCGCCAGCAGCCCGGGGTGGGACTTCGGCCTAAATGAAAAACTGTTTTTT,CASSPGWDFGLNEKLFF
TRBD2,TRBJ2-1,NA,TRBV10-2,TGCGCCAGCAGTGAGCCGGGACTAGACCACAATGAGCAGTTCTTC,CASSEPGLDHNEQFF
NA,TRBJ1-6,few,TRBV9,TGTGCCAGCAGCGTAGGGGGCGGAAGTTCACCCCTCCACTTT,CASSVGGGSSPLHF
TRBD2,TRBJ2-6,NA,TRBV10-3,TGTGCCATCTCAGGGACTACCTCTGGGGCCAACGTCCTGACTTTC,CAISGTTSGANVLTF
TRBD2,TRBJ2-1,NA,TRBV7-2,TGTGCCAGCAGCTCGGGACTAGCGGGAGGTGAGCAGTTCTTC,CASSSGLAGGEQFF
NA,TRBJ1-1,NA,TRBV28,TGTGCCAGCAGCTCCCGGGGAGCGGGAGCTTTCTTT,CASSSRGAGAFF
NA,TRBJ2-3,once,TRBV19,TGTGCCAGTAAAGCGTGGCTCGAGGGTCCGCAGTATTTT,CASKAWLEGPQYF
NA,TRBJ1-1,NA,TRBV25-1,TGTGCCAGCAGTGATCCCGGGAACACTGAAGCTTTCTTT,CASSDPGNTEAFF
NA,TRBJ1-6,NA,TRBV6-5,TGTGCCAGCAGTCGTGGCGGGCAGGGAGGCTCACCCCTCCACTTT,CASSRGGQGGSPLHF
NA,TRBJ2-1,NA,TRBV6-5,TGTGCCAGCAGTTACTCGATTTTGGCTTATGAGCAGTTCTTC,CASSYSILAYEQFF
NA,TRBJ2-7,NA,TRBV19,TGTGCCAGTAGTATAGATTTAAACTCCTACGAGCAGTACTTC,CASSIDLNSYEQYF
NA,TRBJ1-2,NA,TRBV3-1/TRBV3-2,TGTGCCAGCAGCCAATTGGGGGGTAACGCGAACTACACCTTC,CASSQLGGNANYTF
TRBD2,TRBJ2-7,NA,TRBV5-1,TGCGCCAGCAGCCCGGGACTAGCGGTCTACGAGCAGTACTTC,CASSPGLAVYEQYF
NA,TRBJ2-1,NA,TRBV7-7,TGTGCTAGCAGCTTAGCAATCGGGTCTCCTGAGCAGTTCTTC,CASSLAIGSPEQFF
NA,TRBJ2-1,NA,TRBV28,TGTGCCAGCAGTTTAGGCGCGGGCGTGCAGTTCTTC,CASSLGAGVQFF
NA,TRBJ1-2,few,TRBV5-5,TGTGCCAGCAGCCGGACTAACATCCCGCAGGAAATCTATGGCTACACCTTC,CASSRTNIPQEIYGYTF
NA,TRBJ2-1,NA,TRBV27,TGTGCCAGCAGACCAGACTTCTACAATGAGCAGTTCTTC,CASRPDFYNEQFF
TRBD2,TRBJ2-5,NA,TRBV29-1,TGCAGCGCACTCCCAGGGACTAGCGGGGCCCAAGAGACCCAGTACTTC,CSALPGTSGAQETQYF
NA,TRBJ2-7,NA,TRBV7-8,TGTGCCAGCAGCTTAATTCGCCAGGGAATCATCGAGCAGTACTTC,CASSLIRQGIIEQYF
TRBD1,TRBJ2-7,NA,TRBV12-3/TRBV12-4,TGTGCCAGCAGACCCGACAGGGGCTACGAGCAGTACTTC,CASRPDRGYEQYF
NA,TRBJ2-5,NA,TRBV5-1,TGCGCCAGCAGCTTGGCAGGACACGAGACCCAGTACTTC,CASSLAGHETQYF
NA,TRBJ2-5,NA,TRBV19,TGTGCCAGTAGTATAGGCGGGATGCAGACCCAGTACTTC,CASSIGGMQTQYF
NA,TRBJ2-3,NA,TRBV24-1,TGTGCCACCAGTGTTACTGGCACAGATACGCAGTATTTT,CATSVTGTDTQYF
TRBD1,TRBJ2-7,NA,TRBV11-2,TGTGCCAGCAGCTTCTGGGACAGGGGAACCTACGAGCAGTACTTC,CASSFWDRGTYEQYF
TRBD1,TRBJ2-7,NA,TRBV10-3,TGTGCCATCAGTGAGTCCGGGGACAGGGGGTGGGACGAGCAGTACTTC,CAISESGDRGWDEQYF
NA,TRBJ2-1,NA,TRBV9,TGTGCCAGCAGCGTAGGTGGAGGAATCTACAATGAGCAGTTCTTC,CASSVGGGIYNEQFF
TRBD2,TRBJ2-1,NA,TRBV6-4,TGTGCCAGCAGTGCCCTAGCGGGAGGGTACAATGAGCAGTTCTTC,CASSALAGGYNEQFF
NA,TRBJ1-1,few,TRBV24-1,TGTGCCACCAGTGATTCCAGGGGTGGGGACACTGAAGCTTTCTTT,CATSDSRGGDTEAFF
TRBD1,TRBJ2-7,once,TRBV30,TGTGCCTGGAGTTTACTCGGACAGGGAGGTTACGAGCAGTACTTC,CAWSLLGQGGYEQYF
NA,TRBJ1-1,NA,TRBV20-1,TGCAGTGCTTCGAGGTGGACTGAAGCTTTCTTT,CSASRWTEAFF
NA,TRBJ2-5,NA,TRBV28,TGTGCCAGCAGTTTTGCCAGGGGCCGACAAGAGACCCAGTACTTC,CASSFARGRQETQYF
NA,TRBJ1-6,few,TRBV11-2,TGTGCCAGCAGCTTTATCTCTAATTCACCCCTCCACTTT,CASSFISNSPLHF
TRBD2,TRBJ2-7,NA,TRBV7-2,TGTGCCAGCAGCTTAGACGCAACGACTAGCGGGGGCGAGCAGTACTTC,CASSLDATTSGGEQYF